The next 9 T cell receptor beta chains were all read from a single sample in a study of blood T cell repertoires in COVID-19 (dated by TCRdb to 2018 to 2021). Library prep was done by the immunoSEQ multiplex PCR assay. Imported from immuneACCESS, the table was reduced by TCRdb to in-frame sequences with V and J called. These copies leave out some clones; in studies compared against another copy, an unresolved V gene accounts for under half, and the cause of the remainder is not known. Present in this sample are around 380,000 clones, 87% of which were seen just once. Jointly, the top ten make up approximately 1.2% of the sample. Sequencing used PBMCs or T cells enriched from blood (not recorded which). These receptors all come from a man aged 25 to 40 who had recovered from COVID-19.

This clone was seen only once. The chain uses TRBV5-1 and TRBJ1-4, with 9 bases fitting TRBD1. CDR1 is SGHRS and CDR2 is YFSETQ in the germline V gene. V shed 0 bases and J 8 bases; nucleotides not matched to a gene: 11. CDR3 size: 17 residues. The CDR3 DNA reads TGCGCCAGCAGCTTGGCCATAGGACAGGGGATAGGCGAAAAACTGTTTTTT. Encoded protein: CASSLAIGQGIGEKLFF.

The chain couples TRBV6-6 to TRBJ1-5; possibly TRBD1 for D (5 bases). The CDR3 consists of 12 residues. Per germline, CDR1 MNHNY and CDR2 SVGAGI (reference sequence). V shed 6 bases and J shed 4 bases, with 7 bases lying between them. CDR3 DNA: TGTGCCAGCAGCTCAGGGAATCAGCCCCAGCATTTT. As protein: CASSSGNQPQHF.

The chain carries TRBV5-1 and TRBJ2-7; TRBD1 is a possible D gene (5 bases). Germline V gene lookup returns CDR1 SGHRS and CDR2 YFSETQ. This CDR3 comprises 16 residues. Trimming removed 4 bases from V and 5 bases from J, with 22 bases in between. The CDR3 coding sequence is TGCGCCAGCAGCCCGGATCCCCCTACAGGTCAGGACGAGCAGTACTTC. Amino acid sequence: CASSPDPPTGQDEQYF.

CDR3 sequence reads: CARENVGVWDSEAFF. DNA for the CDR3: TGTGCCAGAGAAAATGTGGGGGTCTGGGACTCTGAAGCTTTCTTT. J is TRBJ1-1 and V is TRBV7-9, with D possibly matching TRBD1 (5 bases). CDR1 and CDR2 (germline): SEHNR, FQNEAQ (reference sequence). The CDR3 totals 15 residues. The V gene lost 9 bases and the J gene lost 6 bases, with 23 bases spanning the gap.

The CDR3 loop reads CASSEYSQGSEKLFF. The CDR3 bases are TGTGCCAGCAGCGAGTATAGCCAGGGCTCTGAAAAACTGTTTTTT. This chain connects TRBV6-5 to TRBJ1-4, with D tentatively TRBD1 (5 bases). Trimming shortened V by 6 bases and J by 7 bases, and 18 bases separated the two germline ends. The germline V gene has CDR1 MNHEY and CDR2 SVGAGI. The CDR3 consists of 15 residues.

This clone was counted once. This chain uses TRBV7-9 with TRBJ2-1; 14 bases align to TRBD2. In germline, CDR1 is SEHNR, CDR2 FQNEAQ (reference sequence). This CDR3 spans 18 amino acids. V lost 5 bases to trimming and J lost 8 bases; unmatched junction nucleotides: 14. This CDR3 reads CASSDGTSGGPGDDEQFF. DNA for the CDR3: TGTGCCAGCAGCGACGGGACTAGCGGGGGCCCTGGGGACGATGAGCAGTTCTTC. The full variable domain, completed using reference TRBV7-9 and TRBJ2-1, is DTGVSQNPRHKITKRGQNVTFRCDPISEHNRLYWYRQTLGQGPEFLTYFQNEAQLEKSRLLSDRFSAERPKGSFSTLEIQRTEQGDSAMYLCASSDGTSGGPGDDEQFFGPGTRLTVL.

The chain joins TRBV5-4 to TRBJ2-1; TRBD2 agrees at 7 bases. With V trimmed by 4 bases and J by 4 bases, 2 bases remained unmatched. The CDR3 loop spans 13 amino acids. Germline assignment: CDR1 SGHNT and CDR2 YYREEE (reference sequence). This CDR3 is CASSVGLYNEQFF. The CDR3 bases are TGTGCCAGCAGCGTGGGACTATACAATGAGCAGTTCTTC.

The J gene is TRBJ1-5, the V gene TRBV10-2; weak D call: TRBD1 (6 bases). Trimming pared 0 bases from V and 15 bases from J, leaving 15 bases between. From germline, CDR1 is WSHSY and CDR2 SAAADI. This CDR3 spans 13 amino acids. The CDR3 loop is CASSESRGALGHF. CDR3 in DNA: TGCGCCAGCAGTGAGTCGCGGGGGGCGTTGGGGCATTTT.

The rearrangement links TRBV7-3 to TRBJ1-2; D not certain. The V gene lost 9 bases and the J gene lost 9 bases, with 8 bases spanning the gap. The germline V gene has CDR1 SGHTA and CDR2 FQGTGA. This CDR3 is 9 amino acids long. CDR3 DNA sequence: TGTGCCAGTAGCCTACGCTACACCTTC. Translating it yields CASSLRYTF.